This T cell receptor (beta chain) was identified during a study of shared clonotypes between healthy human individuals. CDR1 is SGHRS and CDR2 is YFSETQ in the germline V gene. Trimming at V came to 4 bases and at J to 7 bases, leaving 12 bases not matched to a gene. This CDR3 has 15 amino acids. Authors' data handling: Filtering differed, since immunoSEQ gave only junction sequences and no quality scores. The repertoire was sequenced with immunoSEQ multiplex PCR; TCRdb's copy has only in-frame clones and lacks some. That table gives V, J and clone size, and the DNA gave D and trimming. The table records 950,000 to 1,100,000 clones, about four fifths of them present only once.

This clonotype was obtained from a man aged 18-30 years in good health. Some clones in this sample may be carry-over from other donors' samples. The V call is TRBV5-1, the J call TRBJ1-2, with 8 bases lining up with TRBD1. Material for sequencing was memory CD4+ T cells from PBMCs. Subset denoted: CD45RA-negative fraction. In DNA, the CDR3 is TGCGCCAGCAGCCCGGTCCCTTCAGGGGGCTCTGGCTACACCTTC. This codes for CASSPVPSGGSGYTF.